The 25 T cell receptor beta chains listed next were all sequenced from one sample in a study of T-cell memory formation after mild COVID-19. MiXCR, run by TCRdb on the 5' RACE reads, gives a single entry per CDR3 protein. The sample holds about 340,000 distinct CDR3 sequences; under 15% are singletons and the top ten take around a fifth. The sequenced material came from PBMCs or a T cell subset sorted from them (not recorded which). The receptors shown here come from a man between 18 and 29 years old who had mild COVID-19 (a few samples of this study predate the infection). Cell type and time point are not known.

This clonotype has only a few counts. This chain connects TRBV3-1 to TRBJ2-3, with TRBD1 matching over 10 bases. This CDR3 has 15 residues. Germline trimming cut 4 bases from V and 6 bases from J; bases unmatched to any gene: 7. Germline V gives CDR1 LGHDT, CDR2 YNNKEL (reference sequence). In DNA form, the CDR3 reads TGTGCCAGCAGCCGGACTGGGACAGGGGCGGATACGCAGTATTTT. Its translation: CASSRTGTGADTQYF.

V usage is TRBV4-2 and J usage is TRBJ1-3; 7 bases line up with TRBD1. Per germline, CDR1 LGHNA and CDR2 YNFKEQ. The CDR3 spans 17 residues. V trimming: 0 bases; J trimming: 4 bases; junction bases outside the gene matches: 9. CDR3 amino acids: CASSQDPPTGTGNTIYF. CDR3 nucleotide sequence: TGTGCCAGCAGCCAAGACCCTCCGACAGGGACGGGAAACACCATATATTTT.

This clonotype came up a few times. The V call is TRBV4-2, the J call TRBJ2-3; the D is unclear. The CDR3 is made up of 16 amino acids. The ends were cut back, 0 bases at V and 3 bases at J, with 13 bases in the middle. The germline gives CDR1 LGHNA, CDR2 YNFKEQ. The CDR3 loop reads CASSQDPLLLTDTQYF. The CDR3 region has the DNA TGTGCCAGCAGCCAAGATCCCCTCCTATTAACAGATACGCAGTATTTT.

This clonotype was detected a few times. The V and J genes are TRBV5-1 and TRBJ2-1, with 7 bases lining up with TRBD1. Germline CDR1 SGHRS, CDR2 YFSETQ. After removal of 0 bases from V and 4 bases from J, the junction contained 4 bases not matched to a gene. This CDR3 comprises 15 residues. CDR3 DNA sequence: TGCGCCAGCAGCTTGGCCCCAGGGGGTTACAATGAGCAGTTCTTC. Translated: CASSLAPGGYNEQFF.

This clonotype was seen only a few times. The CDR3 coding sequence is TGTGCCAGCAGTGACTCGCGGGGGGGCGATACGCAGTATTTT. Its translation is CASSDSRGGDTQYF. The gene calls are TRBV6-4 and TRBJ2-3; 9 bases are shared with TRBD2. This CDR3 is 14 amino acids long. V dropped 0 bases and J dropped 6; count of bases not matched to a gene: 1. The germline gives CDR1 MRHNA, CDR2 SNTAGT.

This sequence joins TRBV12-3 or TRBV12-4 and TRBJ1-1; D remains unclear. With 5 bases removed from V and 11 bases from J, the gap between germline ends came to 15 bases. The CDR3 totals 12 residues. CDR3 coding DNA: TGTGCCAGCAGTGCCGAATTCCCTCGGGCTTTCTTT. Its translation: CASSAEFPRAFF.

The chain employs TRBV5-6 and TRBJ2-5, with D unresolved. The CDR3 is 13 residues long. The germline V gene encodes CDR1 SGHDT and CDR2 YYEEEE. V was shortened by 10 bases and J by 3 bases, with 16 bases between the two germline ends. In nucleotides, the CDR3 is TGTGCCGCACGGTTCGGCAGGAAAGAGACCCAGTACTTC. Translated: CAARFGRKETQYF.

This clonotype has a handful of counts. CDR3 sequence (DNA): TGTGCCAGCAGCCACCGACAGGGGAGGCAGACCCAGTACTTC. It codes for CASSHRQGRQTQYF. The chain recombines TRBV14 with TRBJ2-5; 8 nucleotides line up with TRBD1. The CDR3 runs to 14 residues. V gave up 3 bases and J gave up 6 bases; unmatched junction bases: 6. Looked up from germline, CDR1 is SGHDN and CDR2 is FVKESK.

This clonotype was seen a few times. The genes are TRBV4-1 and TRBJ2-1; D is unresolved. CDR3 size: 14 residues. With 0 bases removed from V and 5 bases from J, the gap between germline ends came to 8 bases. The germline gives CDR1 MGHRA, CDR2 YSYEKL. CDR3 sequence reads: CASSQDSVDNEQFF. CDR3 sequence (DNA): TGCGCCAGCAGCCAAGACTCGGTGGACAATGAGCAGTTCTTC.

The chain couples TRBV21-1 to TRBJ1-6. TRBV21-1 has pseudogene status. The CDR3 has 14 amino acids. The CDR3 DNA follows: TGTGCCAGCAGCGCGCGACTTAGGAATTCACCCCTCCACTTT. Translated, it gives CASSARLRNSPLHF.

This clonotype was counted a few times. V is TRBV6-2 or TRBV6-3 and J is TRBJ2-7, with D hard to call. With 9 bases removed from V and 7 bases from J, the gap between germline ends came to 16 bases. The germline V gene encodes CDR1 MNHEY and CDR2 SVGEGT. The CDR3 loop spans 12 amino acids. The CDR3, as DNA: TGTGCCAGTTGTAGACCCCTGGGGGAGCAGTACTTC. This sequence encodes CASCRPLGEQYF.

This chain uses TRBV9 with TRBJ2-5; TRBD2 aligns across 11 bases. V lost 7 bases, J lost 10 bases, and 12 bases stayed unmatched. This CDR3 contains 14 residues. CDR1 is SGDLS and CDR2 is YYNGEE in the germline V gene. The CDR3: CASASGLADLSQYF. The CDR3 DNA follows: TGTGCCAGCGCATCGGGACTAGCGGATTTAAGCCAGTACTTC.

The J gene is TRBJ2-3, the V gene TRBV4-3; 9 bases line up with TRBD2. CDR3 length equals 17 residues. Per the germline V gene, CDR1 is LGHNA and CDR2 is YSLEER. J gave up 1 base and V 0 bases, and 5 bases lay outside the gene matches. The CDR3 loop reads CASSQDKGLARTDTQYF. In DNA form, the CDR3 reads TGCGCCAGCAGCCAAGATAAGGGACTAGCTCGCACAGATACGCAGTATTTT.

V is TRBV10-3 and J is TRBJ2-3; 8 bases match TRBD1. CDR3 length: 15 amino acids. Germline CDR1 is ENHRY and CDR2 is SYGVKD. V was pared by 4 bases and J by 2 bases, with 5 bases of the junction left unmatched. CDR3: CAISGDRGDTDTQYF. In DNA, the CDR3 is TGTGCCATCAGTGGTGACAGGGGAGACACAGATACGCAGTATTTT.

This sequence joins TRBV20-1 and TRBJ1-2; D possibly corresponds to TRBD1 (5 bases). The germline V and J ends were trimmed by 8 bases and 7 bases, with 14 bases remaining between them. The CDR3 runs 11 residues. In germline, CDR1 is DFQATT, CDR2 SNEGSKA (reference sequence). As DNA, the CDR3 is TGCAGTCCGCGGGGGGGTGGTGGCTACACCTTC. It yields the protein CSPRGGGGYTF.

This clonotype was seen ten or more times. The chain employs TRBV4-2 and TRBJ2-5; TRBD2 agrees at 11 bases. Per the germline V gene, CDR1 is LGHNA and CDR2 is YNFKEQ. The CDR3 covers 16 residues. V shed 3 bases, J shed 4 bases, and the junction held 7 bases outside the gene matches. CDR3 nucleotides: TGTGCCAGCAGCCAGGCTAGCGGGGGGCGGGGAGAGACCCAGTACTTC. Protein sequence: CASSQASGGRGETQYF.

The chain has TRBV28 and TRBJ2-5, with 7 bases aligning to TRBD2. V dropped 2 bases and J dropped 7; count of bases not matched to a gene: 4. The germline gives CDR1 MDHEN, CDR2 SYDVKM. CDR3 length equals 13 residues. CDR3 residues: CASSLQGLRTQYF. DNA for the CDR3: TGTGCCAGCAGTTTACAGGGACTAAGGACCCAGTACTTC.

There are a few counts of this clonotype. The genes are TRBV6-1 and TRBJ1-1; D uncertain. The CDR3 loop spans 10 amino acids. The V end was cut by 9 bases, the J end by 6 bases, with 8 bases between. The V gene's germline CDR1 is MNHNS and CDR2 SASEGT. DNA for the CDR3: TGTGCCAGTATTTCCGCTGAAGCTTTCTTT. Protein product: CASISAEAFF.

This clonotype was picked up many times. The CDR3 sequence is CASSSGLAGGMGEQFF. In nucleotides, the CDR3 is TGTGCCAGCAGCTCCGGACTAGCGGGGGGAATGGGTGAGCAGTTCTTC. The genes are TRBV7-8 and TRBJ2-1; 14 bases are a match to TRBD2. CDR3 length equals 16 residues. Germline V CDR1 and CDR2: SGHVS, FQNEAQ. J gave up 9 bases and V 4 bases, and 8 bases lay outside the gene matches.

CDR3 protein: CSASGGDDNQPQHF. CDR3 DNA: TGCAGTGCTTCAGGGGGCGACGACAATCAGCCCCAGCATTTT. The chain combines TRBV20-1 with TRBJ1-5; 8 bases agree with TRBD1. J gave up 3 bases and V 5 bases, and 6 bases lay outside the gene matches. Germline V gene sequence: CDR1 DFQATT, CDR2 SNEGSKA (reference sequence). CDR3 size: 14 residues.

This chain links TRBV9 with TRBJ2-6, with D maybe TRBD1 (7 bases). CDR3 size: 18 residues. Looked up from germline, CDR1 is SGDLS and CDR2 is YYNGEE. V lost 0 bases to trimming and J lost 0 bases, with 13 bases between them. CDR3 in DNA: TGTGCCAGCAGCGTAGGTGCAGGGGGGAGCTCTGGGGCCAACGTCCTGACTTTC. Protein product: CASSVGAGGSSGANVLTF. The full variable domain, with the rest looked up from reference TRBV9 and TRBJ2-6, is DSGVTQTPKHLITATGQRVTLRCSPRSGDLSVYWYQQSLDQGLQFLIQYYNGEERAKGNILERFSAQQFPDLHSELNLSSLELGDSALYFCASSVGAGGSSGANVLTFGAGSRLTVL.

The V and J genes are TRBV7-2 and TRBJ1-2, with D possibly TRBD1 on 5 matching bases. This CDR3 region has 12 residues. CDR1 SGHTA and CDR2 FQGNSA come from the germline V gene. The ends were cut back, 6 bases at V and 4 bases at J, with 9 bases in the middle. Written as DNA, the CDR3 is TGTGCCAGCAGAGACCAGGGCTATGGCTACACCTTC. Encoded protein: CASRDQGYGYTF. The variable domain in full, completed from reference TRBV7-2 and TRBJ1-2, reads GAGVSQSPSNKVTEKGKDVELRCDPISGHTALYWYRQSLGQGLEFLIYFQGNSAPDKSGLPSDRFSAERTGGSVSTLTIQRTQQEDSAVYLCASRDQGYGYTFGSGTRLTVV.

The CDR3 sequence is CASSSNGAAGTF. Here the CDR3 DNA reads TGTGCCAGCAGCTCTAACGGGGCTGCGGGTACCTTC. The genes are TRBV7-2 and TRBJ1-2, with D maybe TRBD1 (5 bases). The CDR3 sequence is 12 residues long. Trimming removed 4 bases at V and 14 bases at J, with 17 bases between. Germline loops: CDR1 SGHTA, CDR2 FQGNSA.

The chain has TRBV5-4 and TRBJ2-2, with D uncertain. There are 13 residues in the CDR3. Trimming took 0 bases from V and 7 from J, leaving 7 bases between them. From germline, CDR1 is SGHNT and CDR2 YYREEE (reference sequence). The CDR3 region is CASSLAQDGELFF. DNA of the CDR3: TGTGCCAGCAGCTTGGCCCAAGACGGGGAGCTGTTTTTT.

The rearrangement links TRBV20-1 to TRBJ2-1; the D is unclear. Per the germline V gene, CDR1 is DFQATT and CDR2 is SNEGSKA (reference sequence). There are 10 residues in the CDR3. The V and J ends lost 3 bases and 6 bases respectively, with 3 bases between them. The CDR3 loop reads CSASLNEQFF. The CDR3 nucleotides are TGCAGTGCTAGTCTCAATGAGCAGTTCTTC.